This entry concerns a single T cell receptor beta chain. Trimming removed 4 bases from V and 4 bases from J, with 15 bases in between. Germline V gene data show CDR1 as SGHDT and CDR2 as YYEEEE. The CDR3 sequence is 16 residues long. Per the authors' pipeline: The authors estimated nucleated cell counts from reference gene primer amplification. Method: immunoSEQ multiplex PCR; TCRdb's copy keeps in-frame clones and lacks some. V, J and clone size were drawn from that table, and D and trimming were deduced from the DNA. The table includes 37,000 or so clones, around 86% detected once. This entry comes from a study of blood T cell repertoires in COVID-19. Whole-study context: T cells, B-cell-depleted T cells, or PBMCs supplied cDNA or gDNA.

The sample taken for sequencing was peripheral blood. This clonotype was sampled from a human donor in a cohort sampled during active COVID-19. The rearrangement joins TRBV5-6 to TRBJ1-6, with D possibly TRBD1 on 5 matching bases. CDR3 residues: CASSPTYSGYNSPLHF. For the CDR3, the DNA is TGTGCCAGCAGCCCGACCTACTCAGGGTATAATTCACCCCTCCACTTT.